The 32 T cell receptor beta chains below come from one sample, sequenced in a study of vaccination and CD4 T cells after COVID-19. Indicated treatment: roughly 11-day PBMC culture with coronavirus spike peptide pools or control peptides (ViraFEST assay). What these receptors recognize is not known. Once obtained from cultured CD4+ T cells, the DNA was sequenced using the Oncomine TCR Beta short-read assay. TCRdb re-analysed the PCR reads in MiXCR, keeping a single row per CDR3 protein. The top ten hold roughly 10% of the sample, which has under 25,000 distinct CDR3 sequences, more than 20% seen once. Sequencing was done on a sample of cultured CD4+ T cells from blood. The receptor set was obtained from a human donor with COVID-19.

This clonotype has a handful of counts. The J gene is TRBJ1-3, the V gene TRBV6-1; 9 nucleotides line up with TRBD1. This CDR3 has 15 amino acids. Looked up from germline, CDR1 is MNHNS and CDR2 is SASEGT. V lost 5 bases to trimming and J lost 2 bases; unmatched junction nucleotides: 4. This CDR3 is CASSQYRGPGNTIYF. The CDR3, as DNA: TGTGCCAGCAGTCAATACAGGGGGCCTGGAAACACCATATATTTT.

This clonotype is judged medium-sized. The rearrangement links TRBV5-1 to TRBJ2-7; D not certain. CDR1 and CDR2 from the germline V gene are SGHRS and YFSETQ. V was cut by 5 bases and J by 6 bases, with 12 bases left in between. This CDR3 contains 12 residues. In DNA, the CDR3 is TGCGCCAGCAGGGACGGTTTAGGCGAGCAGTACTTC. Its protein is CASRDGLGEQYF.

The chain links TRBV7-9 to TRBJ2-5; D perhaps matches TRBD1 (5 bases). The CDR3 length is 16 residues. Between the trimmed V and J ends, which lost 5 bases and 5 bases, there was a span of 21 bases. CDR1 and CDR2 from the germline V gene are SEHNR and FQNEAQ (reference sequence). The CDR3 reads CASSPLRSPKGETQYF. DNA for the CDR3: TGTGCCAGCAGCCCTCTGAGGTCCCCCAAGGGGGAGACCCAGTACTTC.

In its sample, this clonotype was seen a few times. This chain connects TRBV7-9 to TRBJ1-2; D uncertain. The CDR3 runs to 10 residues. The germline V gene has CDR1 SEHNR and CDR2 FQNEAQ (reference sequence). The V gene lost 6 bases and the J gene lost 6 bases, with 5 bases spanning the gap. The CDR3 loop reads CASSSDGYTF. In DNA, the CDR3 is TGTGCCAGCAGTTCTGATGGCTACACCTTC.

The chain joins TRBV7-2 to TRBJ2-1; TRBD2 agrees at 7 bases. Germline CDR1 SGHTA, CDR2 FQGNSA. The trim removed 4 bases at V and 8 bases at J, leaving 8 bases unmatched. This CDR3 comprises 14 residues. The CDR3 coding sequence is TGTGCCAGCAGCTGGCGACTAGCCTCCGATGAGCAGTTCTTC. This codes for CASSWRLASDEQFF.

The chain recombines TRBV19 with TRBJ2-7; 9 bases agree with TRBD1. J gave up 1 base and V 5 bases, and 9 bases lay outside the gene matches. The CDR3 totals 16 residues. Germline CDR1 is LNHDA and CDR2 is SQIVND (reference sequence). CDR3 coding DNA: TGTGCCAGTAGTGTCTCAACCGGGACAGGGTCCTACGAGCAGTACTTC. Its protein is CASSVSTGTGSYEQYF.

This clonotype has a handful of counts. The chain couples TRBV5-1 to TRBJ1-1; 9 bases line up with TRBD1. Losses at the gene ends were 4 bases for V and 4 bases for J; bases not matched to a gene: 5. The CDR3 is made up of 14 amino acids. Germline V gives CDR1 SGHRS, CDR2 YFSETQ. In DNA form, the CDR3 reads TGCGCCAGCAGCGTACAGGGGGCTGGCACTGAAGCTTTCTTT. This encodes CASSVQGAGTEAFF.

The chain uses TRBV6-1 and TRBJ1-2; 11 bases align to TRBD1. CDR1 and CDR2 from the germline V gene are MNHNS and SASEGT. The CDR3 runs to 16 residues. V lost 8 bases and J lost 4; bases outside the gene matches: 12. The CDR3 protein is CASGPFGTGGFYGYTF. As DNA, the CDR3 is TGTGCCAGCGGACCGTTTGGGACAGGGGGATTCTATGGCTACACCTTC.

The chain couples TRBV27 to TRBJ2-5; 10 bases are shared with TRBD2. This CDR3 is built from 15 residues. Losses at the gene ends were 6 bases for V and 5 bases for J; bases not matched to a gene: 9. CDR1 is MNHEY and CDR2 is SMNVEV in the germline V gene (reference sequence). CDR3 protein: CASRNPGTSVETQYF. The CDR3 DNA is TGTGCCAGCAGAAACCCCGGGACTAGCGTCGAGACCCAGTACTTC.

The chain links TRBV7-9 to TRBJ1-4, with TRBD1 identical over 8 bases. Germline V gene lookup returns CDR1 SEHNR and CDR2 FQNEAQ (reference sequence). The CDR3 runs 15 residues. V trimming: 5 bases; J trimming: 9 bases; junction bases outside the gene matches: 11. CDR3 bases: TGTGCCAGCAGCGCCCAGGGGGCGCTGACTCAAAAACTGTTTTTT. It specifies CASSAQGALTQKLFF.

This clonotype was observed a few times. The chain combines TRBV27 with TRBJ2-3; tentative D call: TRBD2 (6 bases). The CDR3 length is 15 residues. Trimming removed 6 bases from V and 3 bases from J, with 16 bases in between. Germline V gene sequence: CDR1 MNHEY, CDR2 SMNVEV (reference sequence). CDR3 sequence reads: CASSRGGIGTDTQYF. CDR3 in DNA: TGTGCCAGCAGCCGGGGAGGTATAGGTACAGATACGCAGTATTTT.

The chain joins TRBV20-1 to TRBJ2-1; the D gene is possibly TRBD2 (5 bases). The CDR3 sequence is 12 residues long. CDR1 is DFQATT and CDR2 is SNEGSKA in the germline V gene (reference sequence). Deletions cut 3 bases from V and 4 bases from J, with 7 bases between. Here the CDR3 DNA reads TGCAGTGCTAGGCAGCGGTACAATGAGCAGTTCTTC. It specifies CSARQRYNEQFF.

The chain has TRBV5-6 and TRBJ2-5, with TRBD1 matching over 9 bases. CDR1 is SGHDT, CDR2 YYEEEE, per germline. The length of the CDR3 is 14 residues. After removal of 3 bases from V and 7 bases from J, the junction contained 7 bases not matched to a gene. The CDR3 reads CASSSGQGRGTQYF. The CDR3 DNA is TGTGCCAGCAGCTCGGGACAGGGCAGAGGGACCCAGTACTTC. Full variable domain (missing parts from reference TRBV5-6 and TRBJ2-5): DAGVTQSPTHLIKTRGQQVTLRCSPKSGHDTVSWYQQALGQGPQFIFQYYEEEERQRGNFPDRFSGHQFPNYSSELNVNALLLGDSALYLCASSSGQGRGTQYFGPGTRLLVL.

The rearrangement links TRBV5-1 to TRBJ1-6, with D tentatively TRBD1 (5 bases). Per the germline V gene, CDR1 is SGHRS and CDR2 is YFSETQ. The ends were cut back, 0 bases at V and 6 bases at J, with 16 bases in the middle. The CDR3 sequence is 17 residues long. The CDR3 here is CASSLAIGGAGNSPLHF. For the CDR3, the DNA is TGCGCCAGCAGCTTGGCGATAGGAGGGGCTGGTAATTCACCCCTCCACTTT.

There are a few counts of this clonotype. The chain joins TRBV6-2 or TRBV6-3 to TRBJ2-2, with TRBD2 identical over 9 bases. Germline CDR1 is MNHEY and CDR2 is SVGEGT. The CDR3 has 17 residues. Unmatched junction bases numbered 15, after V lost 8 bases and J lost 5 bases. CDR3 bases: TGTGCCAGCGGGGAGATAGCGGGGGCTACCGGGACCGGGGAGCTGTTTTTT. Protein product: CASGEIAGATGTGELFF.

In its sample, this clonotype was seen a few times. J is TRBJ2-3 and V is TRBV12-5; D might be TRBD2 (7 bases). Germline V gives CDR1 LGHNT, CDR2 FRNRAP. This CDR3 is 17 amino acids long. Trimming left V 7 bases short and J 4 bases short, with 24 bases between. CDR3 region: CASVPVGGGPIPDTQYF. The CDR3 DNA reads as TGTGCTAGTGTCCCCGTAGGGGGGGGGCCGATCCCAGATACGCAGTATTTT.

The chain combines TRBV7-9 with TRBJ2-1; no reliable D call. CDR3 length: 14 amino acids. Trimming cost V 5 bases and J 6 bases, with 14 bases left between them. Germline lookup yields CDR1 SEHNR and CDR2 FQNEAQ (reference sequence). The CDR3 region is CASSLSTTSNEQFF. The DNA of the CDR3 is TGTGCCAGCAGCCTATCGACCACGTCCAATGAGCAGTTCTTC.

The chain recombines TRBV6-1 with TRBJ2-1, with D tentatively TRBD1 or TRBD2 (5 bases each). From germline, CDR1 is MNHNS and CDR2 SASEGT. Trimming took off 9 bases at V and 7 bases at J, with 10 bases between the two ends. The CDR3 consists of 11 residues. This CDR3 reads CASREGNEQFF. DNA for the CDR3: TGTGCCAGTAGAGAGGGGAATGAGCAGTTCTTC.

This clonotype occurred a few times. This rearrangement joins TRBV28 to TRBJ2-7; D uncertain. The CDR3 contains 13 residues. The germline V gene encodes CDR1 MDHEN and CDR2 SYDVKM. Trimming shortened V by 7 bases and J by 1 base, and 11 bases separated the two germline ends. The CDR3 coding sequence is TGTGCCAGCATTGGGGTGAGATCCTACGAGCAGTACTTC. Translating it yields CASIGVRSYEQYF.

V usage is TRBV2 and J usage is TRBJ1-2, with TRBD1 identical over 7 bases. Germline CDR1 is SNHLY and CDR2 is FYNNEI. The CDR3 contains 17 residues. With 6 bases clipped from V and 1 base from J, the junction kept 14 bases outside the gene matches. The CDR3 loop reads CASSIQGVRVNNYGYTF. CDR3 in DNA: TGTGCCAGCAGCATCCAGGGGGTGCGAGTCAATAACTATGGCTACACCTTC.

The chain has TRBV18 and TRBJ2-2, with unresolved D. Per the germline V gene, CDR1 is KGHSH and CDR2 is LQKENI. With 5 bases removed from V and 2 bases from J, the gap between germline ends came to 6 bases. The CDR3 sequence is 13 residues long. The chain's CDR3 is CASSDLNTGELFF. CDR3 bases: TGTGCCAGCTCAGATCTTAACACCGGGGAGCTGTTTTTT.

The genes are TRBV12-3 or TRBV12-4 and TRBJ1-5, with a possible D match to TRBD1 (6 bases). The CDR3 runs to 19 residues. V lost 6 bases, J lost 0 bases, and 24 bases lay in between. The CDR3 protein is CASSSGRVGGWLSNQPQHF. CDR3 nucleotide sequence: TGTGCCAGCAGCTCGGGTCGGGTTGGGGGCTGGCTTAGCAATCAGCCCCAGCATTTT.

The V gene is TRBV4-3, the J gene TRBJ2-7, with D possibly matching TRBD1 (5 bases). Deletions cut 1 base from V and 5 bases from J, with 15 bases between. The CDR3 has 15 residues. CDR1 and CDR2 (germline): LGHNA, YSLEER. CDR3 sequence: CASSQGPTGFDEQYF. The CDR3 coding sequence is TGCGCCAGCAGCCAAGGCCCAACAGGTTTCGACGAGCAGTACTTC.

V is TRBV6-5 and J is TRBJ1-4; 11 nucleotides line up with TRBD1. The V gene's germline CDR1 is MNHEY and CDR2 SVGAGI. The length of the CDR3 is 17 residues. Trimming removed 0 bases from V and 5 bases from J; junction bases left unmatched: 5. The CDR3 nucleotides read TGTGCCAGCAGTTACTCCTACGGACAGGGGGCGAATGAAAAACTGTTTTTT. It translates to CASSYSYGQGANEKLFF.

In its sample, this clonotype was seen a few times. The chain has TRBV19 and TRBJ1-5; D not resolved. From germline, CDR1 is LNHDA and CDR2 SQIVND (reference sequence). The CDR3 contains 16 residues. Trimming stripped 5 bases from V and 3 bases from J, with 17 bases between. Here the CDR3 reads CASSSQEAGINQPQHF. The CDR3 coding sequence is TGTGCCAGTAGTTCACAAGAAGCGGGAATCAATCAGCCCCAGCATTTT.

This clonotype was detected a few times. This CDR3 reads CASSMASKRQGSDYGYTF. CDR3 bases: TGTGCCAGTAGTATGGCTAGCAAGAGGCAGGGGTCCGACTATGGCTACACCTTC. This sequence joins TRBV19 and TRBJ1-2; weak D call: TRBD1 (6 bases). Trimming stripped 3 bases from V and 3 bases from J, with 23 bases between. The CDR3 sequence is 18 residues long. The germline V gene encodes CDR1 LNHDA and CDR2 SQIVND (reference sequence).

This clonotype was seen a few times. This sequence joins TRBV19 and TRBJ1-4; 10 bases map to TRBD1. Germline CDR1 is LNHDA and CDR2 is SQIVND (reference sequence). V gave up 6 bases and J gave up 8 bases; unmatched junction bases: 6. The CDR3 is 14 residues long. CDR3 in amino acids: CASSRQGAREKLFF. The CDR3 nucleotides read TGTGCCAGTAGCCGACAGGGGGCAAGGGAAAAACTGTTTTTT.

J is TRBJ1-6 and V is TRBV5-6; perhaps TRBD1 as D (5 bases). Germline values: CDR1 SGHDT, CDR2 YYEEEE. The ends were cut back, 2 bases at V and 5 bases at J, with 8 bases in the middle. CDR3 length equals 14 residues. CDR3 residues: CASSFWGNNSPLHF. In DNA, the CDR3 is TGTGCCAGCAGCTTCTGGGGGAATAATTCACCCCTCCACTTT.

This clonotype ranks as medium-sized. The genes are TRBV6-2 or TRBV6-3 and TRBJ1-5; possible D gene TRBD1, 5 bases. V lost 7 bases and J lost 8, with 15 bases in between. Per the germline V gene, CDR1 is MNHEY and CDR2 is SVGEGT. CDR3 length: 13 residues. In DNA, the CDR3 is TGTGCCAGCACCCCGCCAGGGTTTGAGCCCCAGCATTTT. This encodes CASTPPGFEPQHF.

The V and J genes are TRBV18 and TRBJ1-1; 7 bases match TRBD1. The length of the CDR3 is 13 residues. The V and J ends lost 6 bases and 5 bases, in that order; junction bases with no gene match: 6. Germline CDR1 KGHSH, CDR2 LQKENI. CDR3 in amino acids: CASSWDSGTEAFF. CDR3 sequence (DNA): TGTGCCAGCTCTTGGGACAGCGGGACTGAAGCTTTCTTT.

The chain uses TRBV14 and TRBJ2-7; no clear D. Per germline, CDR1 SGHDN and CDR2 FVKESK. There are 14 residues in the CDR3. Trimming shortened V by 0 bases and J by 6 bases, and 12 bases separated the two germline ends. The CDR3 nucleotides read TGTGCCAGCAGCCAAGATCTGATGGGCGGCGAGCAGTACTTC. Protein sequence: CASSQDLMGGEQYF.

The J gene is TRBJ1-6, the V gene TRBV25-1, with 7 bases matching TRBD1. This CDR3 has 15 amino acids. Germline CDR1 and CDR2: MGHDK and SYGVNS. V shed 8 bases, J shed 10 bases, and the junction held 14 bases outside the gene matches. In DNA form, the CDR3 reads TGTGCCAGCGCGCCTAACAGGGGCGTTAGCTCACCCCTCCACTTT. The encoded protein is CASAPNRGVSSPLHF.